Following are 28 T cell receptor beta chains from one sample sequenced in a study of T cells in Graves' hyperthyroidism and ophthalmopathy. There were TCR beta CDR3 regions amplified from RNA transcripts. Researchers ran a first-round RT-PCR on the TCR CDR3 using the HTBI primer set. TCRdb re-derived calls from the multiplex PCR reads in MiXCR, one entry per CDR3 protein. The data contain around 400,000 distinct CDR3 sequences, approximately 25% of them seen just once; the ten biggest clones take up about 70%. The sample consisted of blood. Every receptor here comes from a man in his fifties with Graves' hyperthyroidism.

The chain uses TRBV6-2 or TRBV6-3 and TRBJ2-7, with TRBD1 as a possible D gene (6 bases). The CDR3 length is 14 residues. Germline V gene sequence: CDR1 MNHEY, CDR2 SVGEGT. Trimming took off 4 bases at V and 0 bases at J, with 10 bases between the two ends. CDR3 bases: TGTGCCAGCAGTTCCCCAGGGGACTCCTACGAGCAGTACTTC. It specifies CASSSPGDSYEQYF.

In its sample, this clonotype was seen once. The chain recombines TRBV7-2 with TRBJ2-4; tentative D call: TRBD1 (5 bases). The CDR3 runs to 14 residues. Germline V gives CDR1 SGHTA, CDR2 FQGNSA. V lost 1 base and J lost 8, with 12 bases in between. CDR3 residues: CASSLDWLGDIQYF. The CDR3 DNA sequence: TGTGCCAGCAGCTTAGATTGGCTAGGGGACATTCAGTACTTC.

This clonotype appeared a few times. This chain uses TRBV7-9 with TRBJ2-6; D uncertain. The V end was cut by 4 bases, the J end by 2 bases, with 9 bases between. Germline CDR1 reads SEHNR; CDR2 reads FQNEAQ (reference sequence). This CDR3 contains 15 residues. This CDR3 reads CASSSPRTGANVLTF. The DNA of the CDR3 is TGTGCCAGCAGCTCCCCAAGGACTGGGGCCAACGTCCTGACTTTC.

The chain couples TRBV7-3 to TRBJ2-7, with 10 bases that match TRBD1. Trimming took 4 bases from V and 5 from J; bases not matched to a gene: 2. CDR1 and CDR2 (germline): SGHTA, FQGTGA. This CDR3 contains 13 residues. CDR3 sequence reads: CASSWDRGDEQYF. The DNA of the CDR3 is TGTGCCAGCAGCTGGGACAGGGGTGACGAGCAGTACTTC.

This clonotype was detected only a few times. The chain couples TRBV3-1 to TRBJ2-3, with a possible D match to TRBD2 (5 bases). The CDR3 sequence is 16 residues long. Germline assignment: CDR1 LGHDT and CDR2 YNNKEL (reference sequence). V lost 0 bases, J lost 0 bases, and 10 bases lay in between. CDR3 nucleotide sequence: TGTGCCAGCAGCCAAGAACTAGGGCGAAGCACAGATACGCAGTATTTT. The encoded protein is CASSQELGRSTDTQYF.

A few counts support this clonotype. The chain links TRBV7-9 to TRBJ2-2, with 7 nucleotides matching TRBD1. The CDR3 contains 13 residues. Germline values: CDR1 SEHNR, CDR2 FQNEAQ (reference sequence). The V segment lost 5 bases and the J segment 6 bases; nucleotides outside the gene matches: 3. DNA of the CDR3: TGTGCCAGCAGCCCGACAGGGCCCGGGGAGCTGTTTTTT. As protein: CASSPTGPGELFF.

This clonotype was seen ten or more times. The chain recombines TRBV7-9 with TRBJ2-7; tentative D call: TRBD2 (6 bases). Looked up from germline, CDR1 is SEHNR and CDR2 is FQNEAQ (reference sequence). CDR3 length equals 15 residues. V was trimmed by 1 base and J by 4 bases, leaving 14 bases between them. As DNA, the CDR3 is TGTGCCAGCAGCTTAGACGGGAGCCCAGGGTACGAGCAGTACTTC. Its translation is CASSLDGSPGYEQYF.

This clonotype has just a few counts. The V gene is TRBV2, the J gene TRBJ2-5, with TRBD2 matching 8 bases. This CDR3 is built from 12 residues. V dropped 9 bases and J dropped 2; count of bases not matched to a gene: 2. Germline V CDR1 and CDR2: SNHLY, FYNNEI. Written as DNA, the CDR3 is TGTGCCAGACTAGCGGATCAAGAGACCCAGTACTTC. This codes for CARLADQETQYF.

The chain uses TRBV5-6 and TRBJ2-1, with D possibly TRBD2 on 5 matching bases. Trimming took off 4 bases at V and 7 bases at J, with 9 bases between the two ends. The CDR3 runs 12 residues. CDR1 SGHDT and CDR2 YYEEEE come from the germline V gene. The CDR3 is CASSGETNEQFF. In DNA form, the CDR3 reads TGTGCCAGCAGCGGGGAGACGAATGAGCAGTTCTTC.

This clonotype was counted a few times. The chain combines TRBV9 with TRBJ2-5, with D perhaps matching TRBD1 (5 bases). The germline V and J ends were trimmed by 7 bases and 5 bases, with 15 bases remaining between them. From germline, CDR1 is SGDLS and CDR2 YYNGEE. The CDR3 is 13 amino acids. The CDR3 nucleotides read TGTGCCAGCGAAAGACAGCCAGGGGAGACCCAGTACTTC. As protein: CASERQPGETQYF.

The J gene is TRBJ1-1, the V gene TRBV5-1; 11 bases are shared with TRBD1. In germline, CDR1 is SGHRS, CDR2 YFSETQ. Trimming cost V 4 bases and J 1 base; bases outside gene matches: 6. This CDR3 is built from 16 residues. CDR3 loop: CASSIWTGGQNTEAFF. The CDR3 DNA follows: TGCGCCAGCAGCATCTGGACAGGGGGCCAGAACACTGAAGCTTTCTTT. Together with reference TRBV5-1 and TRBJ1-1, the CDR3 gives the full variable domain: KAGVTQTPRYLIKTRGQQVTLSCSPISGHRSVSWYQQTPGQGLQFLFEYFSETQRNKGNFPGRFSGRQFSNSRSEMNVSTLELGDSALYLCASSIWTGGQNTEAFFGQGTRLTVV.

The chain uses TRBV19 and TRBJ2-2, with 8 bases that match TRBD1. Germline loops: CDR1 LNHDA, CDR2 SQIVND (reference sequence). CDR3 length: 18 amino acids. Unmatched junction bases numbered 13, after V lost 2 bases and J lost 5 bases. CDR3 DNA: TGTGCCAGTAGTATACCGGACAGGGCCCCCTTTAGTACCGGGGAGCTGTTTTTT. Translating gives CASSIPDRAPFSTGELFF.

There are many counts of this clonotype. This chain links TRBV2 with TRBJ2-7; 14 nucleotides agree with TRBD2. The CDR3 covers 15 residues. V lost 6 bases, J lost 4 bases, and 5 bases stayed unmatched. The germline CDR1 and CDR2 sequences are SNHLY and FYNNEI. CDR3 coding DNA: TGTGCCAGCAGGGCCGGACTAGCGGGAGGTTACGAGCAGTACTTC. Protein: CASRAGLAGGYEQYF.

This clonotype was counted ten times or more. The genes are TRBV7-9 and TRBJ2-1; D is uncertain. Trimming shortened V by 1 base and J by 7 bases, and 5 bases separated the two germline ends. Germline assignment: CDR1 SEHNR and CDR2 FQNEAQ (reference sequence). The CDR3 contains 12 residues. The CDR3 loop is CASSLGSNEQFF. The DNA of the CDR3 is TGTGCCAGCAGCTTAGGTTCTAATGAGCAGTTCTTC.

This clonotype appeared many times. The chain employs TRBV20-1 and TRBJ2-3; possibly TRBD2 for D (7 bases). The CDR3 runs to 15 residues. CDR1 and CDR2 (germline): DFQATT, SNEGSKA (reference sequence). V was trimmed by 5 bases and J by 5 bases, leaving 20 bases between them. CDR3 DNA: TGCAGTGCTGGCCGTAGGGGGGGCAAAGGAGATACGCAGTATTTT. Its protein is CSAGRRGGKGDTQYF.

The chain has TRBV3-1 and TRBJ2-1, with a possible D match to TRBD2 (6 bases). The CDR3 is made up of 17 amino acids. The germline V gene has CDR1 LGHDT and CDR2 YNNKEL (reference sequence). V lost 4 bases to trimming and J lost 0 bases, with 16 bases between them. The CDR3 region has the DNA TGTGCCAGCAGCCGGGACTCCCCACTCCGCTCCTACAATGAGCAGTTCTTC. Its protein is CASSRDSPLRSYNEQFF.

In nucleotides, the CDR3 is TGTGCCAGTAATTTAGCGGGACTTATCACAGATACGCAGTATTTT. Its protein is CASNLAGLITDTQYF. The chain couples TRBV19 to TRBJ2-3, with 8 bases lining up with TRBD2. CDR1 is LNHDA, CDR2 SQIVND, per germline (reference sequence). The trim removed 7 bases at V and 2 bases at J, leaving 8 bases unmatched. The CDR3 runs to 15 residues.

This clonotype has ten or more counts. This chain uses TRBV12-3 or TRBV12-4 with TRBJ1-2; weak D call: TRBD1 (5 bases). The CDR3 sequence is 16 residues long. Trimming left V 2 bases short and J 5 bases short, with 18 bases between. This chain's CDR3 is CASSLFGKDGTYGYTF. The CDR3 nucleotides read TGTGCCAGCAGTTTATTTGGAAAGGACGGGACTTATGGCTACACCTTC.

This clonotype occurred a few times. V usage is TRBV11-2 and J usage is TRBJ1-2; no firm D call. The CDR3 runs 13 residues. Per germline, CDR1 SGHAT and CDR2 FQNNGV. Trimming took off 0 bases at V and 8 bases at J, with 10 bases between the two ends. The CDR3 nucleotides are TGTGCCAGCAGCTTAGACAGTGCGTCGGGCTACACCTTC. Its protein is CASSLDSASGYTF. Looking up the rest from reference TRBV11-2 and TRBJ1-2 gives the full variable domain: EAGVAQSPRYKIIEKRQSVAFWCNPISGHATLYWYQQILGQGPKLLIQFQNNGVVDDSQLPKDRFSAERLKGVDSTLKIQPAKLEDSAVYLCASSLDSASGYTFGSGTRLTVV.

The chain carries TRBV29-1 and TRBJ2-3; a weak D match, TRBD2 (6 bases). CDR3 size: 12 residues. The germline gives CDR1 SQVTM, CDR2 ANQGSEA. V lost 4 bases and J lost 6, with 11 bases in between. CDR3 nucleotide sequence: TGCAGCGTTGCACTAGCCGGGGATACGCAGTATTTT. Residues: CSVALAGDTQYF.

This rearrangement joins TRBV12-3 or TRBV12-4 to TRBJ2-1, with TRBD2 matching over 9 bases. The CDR3 runs 16 residues. With V trimmed by 5 bases and J by 2 bases, 7 bases remained unmatched. The CDR3 reads CASSKAGGGAYNEQFF. The CDR3 bases are TGTGCCAGCAGTAAAGCGGGAGGCGGGGCCTACAATGAGCAGTTCTTC.

As DNA, the CDR3 is TGTGCCAGCAGAAGGACAGGGGGTACCTATAATTCACCCCTCCACTTT. Encoded protein: CASRRTGGTYNSPLHF. The V gene is TRBV6-1, the J gene TRBJ1-6; 10 positions agree with TRBD1. With V trimmed by 6 bases and J by 2 bases, 4 bases remained unmatched. CDR1 and CDR2 from the germline V gene are MNHNS and SASEGT. This CDR3 spans 16 amino acids.

The chain employs TRBV18 and TRBJ2-2, with D possibly matching TRBD2 (6 bases). Germline V CDR1 and CDR2: KGHSH, LQKENI. The V end lost 6 bases, the J end lost 10 bases, and 15 bases lay between the germline ends. The CDR3 is made up of 13 amino acids. In DNA, the CDR3 is TGTGCCAGCTCCCCCCCGGCGGGGATGGAGCTGTTTTTT. As protein: CASSPPAGMELFF.

In this sample, this clonotype turned up a few times. The chain uses TRBV6-1 and TRBJ1-5; D may be TRBD1 (5 bases). V lost 6 bases to trimming and J lost 9 bases, with 18 bases between them. The V gene's germline CDR1 is MNHNS and CDR2 SASEGT. This CDR3 is built from 14 residues. In DNA form, the CDR3 reads TGTGCCAGCAGCGCCGGGGACTCCGCTCGGCCCCAGCATTTT. Translation gives CASSAGDSARPQHF.

This clonotype was picked up a small number of times. The rearrangement links TRBV2 to TRBJ2-3; no clear D. This CDR3 has 11 amino acids. Germline CDR1 SNHLY, CDR2 FYNNEI. The V and J ends lost 7 bases and 5 bases respectively, with 7 bases between them. Here the CDR3 reads CASTEVDTQYF. In DNA, the CDR3 is TGTGCCAGCACCGAGGTAGATACGCAGTATTTT.

This clonotype turned up a few times. This chain connects TRBV11-2 to TRBJ2-3, with 7 bases identical to TRBD2. The junction had 11 bases not matched to a gene; V was cut back by 1 base and J by 4 bases. The CDR3 spans 17 residues. CDR1 and CDR2 (germline): SGHAT, FQNNGV. The CDR3 region is CASSLVGRLARADTQYF. CDR3 nucleotides: TGTGCCAGCAGCTTAGTCGGGAGACTAGCAAGGGCAGATACGCAGTATTTT.

This clonotype has more than one count but fewer than ten. The CDR3 region has the DNA TGTGCCAGCAGCGCCAAAGGGGGGAGCATAGCTTACGAGCAGTACTTC. This gives the protein CASSAKGGSIAYEQYF. The chain couples TRBV9 to TRBJ2-7, with D perhaps assigned TRBD1 or TRBD2 (6 bases each). Germline V gene sequence: CDR1 SGDLS, CDR2 YYNGEE. With 3 bases removed from V and 4 bases from J, the gap between germline ends came to 20 bases. This CDR3 region has 16 residues. Supplemented by reference TRBV9 and TRBJ2-7, the full variable domain reads DSGVTQTPKHLITATGQRVTLRCSPRSGDLSVYWYQQSLDQGLQFLIQYYNGEERAKGNILERFSAQQFPDLHSELNLSSLELGDSALYFCASSAKGGSIAYEQYFGPGTRLTVT.

This clonotype was found a few times. The genes are TRBV7-2 and TRBJ1-2, with D tentatively TRBD1 (6 bases). Germline V gene lookup returns CDR1 SGHTA and CDR2 FQGNSA. Trimming cost V 7 bases and J 1 base, with 13 bases left between them. The CDR3 has 14 amino acids. The CDR3 DNA sequence: TGTGCCAGCACCCCCCACAGGGTTAACTATGGCTACACCTTC. Its translation is CASTPHRVNYGYTF.